These 16 T cell receptor beta chains were all obtained from the same sample, sequenced in a study of OX40 agonist ivuxolimab in advanced cancers. Libraries were made using the immunoSEQ multiplex PCR assay. Not all clones reach the TCRdb copy of this immuneACCESS table, which keeps in-frame sequences only. Checked studies attribute under half of the gap to unresolved V genes and leave the rest unexplained. The table for this sample lists about 28,000 clones; roughly 79% of them were counted only once. Of the sample, around 10% is held by the ten largest clones. Material: CD4+ or CD8+ T cells sorted from blood, obtained in a trial of the OX40 agonist ivuxolimab. The source is an adult with an advanced solid tumor such as melanoma, head and neck, liver or kidney cancer.

The chain employs TRBV7-2 and TRBJ1-2; 8 bases are a match to TRBD1. Unmatched junction bases numbered 11, after V lost 0 bases and J lost 8 bases. The CDR3 sequence is 16 residues long. Germline V lookup: CDR1 SGHTA, CDR2 FQGNSA. The CDR3 DNA sequence: TGTGCCAGCAGCTTAGCAACAGGGGGTACTGTTATGGGCTACACCTTC. Its translation is CASSLATGGTVMGYTF.

This rearrangement joins TRBV19 to TRBJ1-5; D may be TRBD1 (5 bases). V was shortened by 6 bases and J by 6 bases, with 18 bases between the two germline ends. Germline-derived CDR1 and CDR2 are LNHDA and SQIVND (reference sequence). This CDR3 region has 15 residues. CDR3 sequence: CASSSWGGDRQPQHF. CDR3 in DNA: TGTGCCAGTAGCTCATGGGGGGGAGATCGTCAGCCCCAGCATTTT.

This chain links TRBV12-5 with TRBJ2-2, with 10 bases aligning to TRBD1. The germline V gene has CDR1 LGHNT and CDR2 FRNRAP. The CDR3 has 16 residues. After removal of 5 bases from V and 3 bases from J, the junction contained 6 bases not matched to a gene. In DNA, the CDR3 is TGTGCTAGTGGTACATGGGACAGGGGTTACACCGGGGAGCTGTTTTTT. Translating gives CASGTWDRGYTGELFF.

V and J are TRBV6-6 and TRBJ2-7; the match to TRBD1 covers 9 bases. This CDR3 is built from 13 residues. The ends lost 10 bases at V and 2 bases at J; junction bases unmatched: 6. Germline V gene sequence: CDR1 MNHNY, CDR2 SVGAGI (reference sequence). CDR3 sequence (DNA): TGTGCCACCGGGACAGGGTATACCTACGAGCAGTACTTC. It encodes CATGTGYTYEQYF.

The gene calls are TRBV7-8 and TRBJ1-5; D is ambiguous. Germline V gene lookup returns CDR1 SGHVS and CDR2 FQNEAQ. The V end lost 4 bases, the J end lost 9 bases, and 16 bases lay between the germline ends. The CDR3 is 14 amino acids. The CDR3 spells CASSWPGDFRPQHF. CDR3 nucleotides: TGTGCCAGCAGCTGGCCCGGGGATTTTCGGCCCCAGCATTTT.

The V gene is TRBV6-1, the J gene TRBJ1-2; D not certain. CDR1 and CDR2 from the germline V gene are MNHNS and SASEGT. The CDR3 contains 14 residues. V shed 3 bases and J shed 8 bases, with 16 bases lying between them. Written as DNA, the CDR3 is TGTGCCAGCAGTGACCCCGGGAGATTAGGGGGCTACACCTTC. It is translated as CASSDPGRLGGYTF.

CDR3 loop: CASNVITWGSGKQETQYF. In DNA, the CDR3 is TGTGCCAGCAACGTAATTACTTGGGGGTCGGGTAAGCAAGAGACCCAGTACTTC. V gene TRBV28 combines with J gene TRBJ2-5; D is tentatively TRBD1 or TRBD2 (5 bases each). Germline loops: CDR1 MDHEN, CDR2 SYDVKM. The ends were cut back, 7 bases at V and 2 bases at J, with 26 bases in the middle. The CDR3 runs 18 residues.

The V gene is TRBV7-2, the J gene TRBJ1-6; 9 bases align to TRBD1. Trimming removed 5 bases from V and 7 bases from J; junction bases left unmatched: 6. The length of the CDR3 is 15 residues. Germline assignment: CDR1 SGHTA and CDR2 FQGNSA. The CDR3 DNA reads as TGTGCCAGCAGCGGCCGGGACAGGGTGAATTCACCCCTCCACTTT. This encodes CASSGRDRVNSPLHF. The whole variable domain, remainder taken from reference TRBV7-2 and TRBJ1-6, is GAGVSQSPSNKVTEKGKDVELRCDPISGHTALYWYRQSLGQGLEFLIYFQGNSAPDKSGLPSDRFSAERTGGSVSTLTIQRTQQEDSAVYLCASSGRDRVNSPLHFGNGTRLTVT.

This chain uses TRBV9 with TRBJ2-7, with D hard to call. The germline V gene has CDR1 SGDLS and CDR2 YYNGEE. Trimming removed 0 bases from V and 3 bases from J, with 13 bases in between. The CDR3 is 15 amino acids. The CDR3 nucleotides are TGTGCCAGCAGCGTAGGAGGAAATTACTTCTACGAGCAGTACTTC. Protein product: CASSVGGNYFYEQYF.

The chain employs TRBV29-1 and TRBJ2-7, with a weak D call TRBD1 (6 bases). The V gene lost 0 bases and the J gene lost 4 bases, with 10 bases spanning the gap. There are 13 residues in the CDR3. Germline V gene sequence: CDR1 SQVTM, CDR2 ANQGSEA. The DNA for the CDR3 is TGCAGCGTTGAAGATAGGGGGACATACGAGCAGTACTTC. As protein: CSVEDRGTYEQYF.

The V call is TRBV2, the J call TRBJ1-1, with TRBD1 as a possible D gene (5 bases). V was cut by 0 bases and J by 4 bases, with 9 bases left in between. The CDR3 loop spans 14 amino acids. The germline gives CDR1 SNHLY, CDR2 FYNNEI. DNA for the CDR3: TGTGCCAGCAGTGAAGCCGAGAGGGGCACTGAAGCTTTCTTT. Its protein is CASSEAERGTEAFF.

The V call is TRBV14, the J call TRBJ2-7, with D perhaps assigned TRBD1 or TRBD2 (6 bases each). Trimming took off 0 bases at V and 2 bases at J, with 17 bases between the two ends. CDR1 is SGHDN and CDR2 is FVKESK in the germline V gene. The CDR3 is 17 amino acids. CDR3 sequence: CASSQDKWGDTTYEQYF. CDR3 nucleotides: TGTGCCAGCAGCCAAGATAAGTGGGGGGACACCACCTACGAGCAGTACTTC.

The chain couples TRBV4-1 to TRBJ1-2; D is perhaps TRBD1 (6 bases). V shed 0 bases and J shed 5 bases, with 16 bases lying between them. The CDR3 length is 16 residues. Germline V lookup: CDR1 MGHRA, CDR2 YSYEKL. The CDR3 DNA sequence: TGCGCCAGCAGCCAAGAACAGCAGGGGAGTGTTTATGGCTACACCTTC. Its translation is CASSQEQQGSVYGYTF.

The table lists this clone with a few counts. The chain links TRBV15 to TRBJ2-1, with 13 bases aligning to TRBD2. Germline lookup yields CDR1 LNHNV and CDR2 YYDKDF (reference sequence). Trimming removed 5 bases from V and 0 bases from J; junction bases left unmatched: 4. CDR3 size: 17 residues. The CDR3 sequence: CATSLGLAGSSYNEQFF. CDR3 sequence (DNA): TGTGCCACCAGCTTGGGACTAGCGGGAAGCTCCTACAATGAGCAGTTCTTC.

This clone was counted a few times. Written as DNA, the CDR3 is TGCGCCAGCAGCCAAGATCGCAGTTTTACTAACTATGGCTACACCTTC. This encodes CASSQDRSFTNYGYTF. V usage is TRBV4-3 and J usage is TRBJ1-2; no firm D call. Trimming stripped 0 bases from V and 0 bases from J, with 11 bases between. This CDR3 is built from 16 residues. Germline lookup yields CDR1 LGHNA and CDR2 YSLEER.

This clone was detected a few times. This chain links TRBV7-9 with TRBJ2-2; 7 bases are a match to TRBD1. The CDR3 loop spans 14 amino acids. Losses at the gene ends were 5 bases for V and 10 bases for J; bases not matched to a gene: 10. Germline lookup yields CDR1 SEHNR and CDR2 FQNEAQ (reference sequence). CDR3 bases: TGTGCCAGCAGCCCCCCAACAGGGGATGAGGAGCTGTTTTTT. Translating it yields CASSPPTGDEELFF.